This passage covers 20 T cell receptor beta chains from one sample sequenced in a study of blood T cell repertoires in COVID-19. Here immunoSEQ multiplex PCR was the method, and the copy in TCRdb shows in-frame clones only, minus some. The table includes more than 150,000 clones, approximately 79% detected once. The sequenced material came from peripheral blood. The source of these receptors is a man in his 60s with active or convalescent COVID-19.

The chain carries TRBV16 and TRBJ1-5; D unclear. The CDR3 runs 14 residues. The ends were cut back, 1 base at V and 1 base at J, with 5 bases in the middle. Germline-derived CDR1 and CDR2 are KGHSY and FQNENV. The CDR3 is CASSQYGSNQPQHF. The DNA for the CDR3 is TGTGCCAGCAGCCAATATGGCAGCAATCAGCCCCAGCATTTT.

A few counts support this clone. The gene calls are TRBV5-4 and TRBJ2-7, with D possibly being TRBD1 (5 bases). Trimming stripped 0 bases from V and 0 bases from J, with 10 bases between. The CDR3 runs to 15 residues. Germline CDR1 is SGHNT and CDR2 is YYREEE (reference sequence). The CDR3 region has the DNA TGTGCCAGCAGCTTGGGGGTCGACAGCTCCTACGAGCAGTACTTC. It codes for CASSLGVDSSYEQYF.

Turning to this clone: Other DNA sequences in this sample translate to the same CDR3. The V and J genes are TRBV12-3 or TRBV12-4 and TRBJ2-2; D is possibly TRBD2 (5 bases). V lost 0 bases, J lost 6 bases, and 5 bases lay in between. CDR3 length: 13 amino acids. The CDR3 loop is CASSLAGAGELFF. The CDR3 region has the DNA TGTGCCAGCAGTTTAGCGGGAGCCGGGGAGCTGTTTTTT.

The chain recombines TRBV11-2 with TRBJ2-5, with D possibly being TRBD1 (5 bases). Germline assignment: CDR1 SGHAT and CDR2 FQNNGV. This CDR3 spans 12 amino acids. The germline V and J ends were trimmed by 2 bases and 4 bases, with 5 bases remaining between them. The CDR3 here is CASSLTGETQYF. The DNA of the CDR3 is TGTGCCAGCAGCTTAACAGGAGAGACCCAGTACTTC.

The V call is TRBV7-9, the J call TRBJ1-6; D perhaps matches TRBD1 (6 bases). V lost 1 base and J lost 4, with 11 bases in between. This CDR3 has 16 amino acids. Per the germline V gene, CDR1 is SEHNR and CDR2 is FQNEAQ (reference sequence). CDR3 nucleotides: TGTGCCAGCAGCTTAGACGGACAGACTTATAATTCACCCCTCCACTTT. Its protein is CASSLDGQTYNSPLHF. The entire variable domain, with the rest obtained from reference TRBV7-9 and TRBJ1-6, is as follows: DTGVSQNPRHKITKRGQNVTFRCDPISEHNRLYWYRQTLGQGPEFLTYFQNEAQLEKSRLLSDRFSAERPKGSFSTLEIQRTEQGDSAMYLCASSLDGQTYNSPLHFGNGTRLTVT.

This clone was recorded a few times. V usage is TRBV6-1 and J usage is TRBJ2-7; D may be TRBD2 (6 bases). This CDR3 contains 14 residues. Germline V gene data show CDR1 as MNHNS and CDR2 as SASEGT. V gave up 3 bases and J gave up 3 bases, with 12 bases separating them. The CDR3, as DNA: TGTGCCAGCAGTGACCGCGGAGGGGTCTACGAGCAGTACTTC. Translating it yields CASSDRGGVYEQYF.

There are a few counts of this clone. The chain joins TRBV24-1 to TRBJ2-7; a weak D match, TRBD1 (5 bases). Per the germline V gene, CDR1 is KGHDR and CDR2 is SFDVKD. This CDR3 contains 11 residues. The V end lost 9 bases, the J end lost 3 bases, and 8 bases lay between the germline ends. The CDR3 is CATGAFYEQYF. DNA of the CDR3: TGTGCCACCGGGGCCTTCTACGAGCAGTACTTC.

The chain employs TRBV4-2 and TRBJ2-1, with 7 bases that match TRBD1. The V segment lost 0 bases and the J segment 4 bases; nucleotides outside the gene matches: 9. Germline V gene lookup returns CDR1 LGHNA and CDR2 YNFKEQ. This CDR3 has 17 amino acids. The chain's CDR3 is CASSQDPGQHFYNEQFF. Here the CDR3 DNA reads TGTGCCAGCAGCCAAGACCCGGGACAGCATTTTTACAATGAGCAGTTCTTC.

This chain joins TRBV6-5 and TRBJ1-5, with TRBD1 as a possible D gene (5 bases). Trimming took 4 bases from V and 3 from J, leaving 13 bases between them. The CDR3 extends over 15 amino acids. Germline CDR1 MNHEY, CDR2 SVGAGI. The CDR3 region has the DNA TGTGCCAGCAGTTCCGGGGGAGGCCTCAATCAGCCCCAGCATTTT. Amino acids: CASSSGGGLNQPQHF.

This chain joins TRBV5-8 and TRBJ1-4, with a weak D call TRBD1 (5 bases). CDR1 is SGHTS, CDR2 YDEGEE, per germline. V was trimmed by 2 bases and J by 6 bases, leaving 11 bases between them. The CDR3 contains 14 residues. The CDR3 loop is CASSFRVGDEKLFF. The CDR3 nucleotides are TGTGCCAGCAGCTTCAGGGTTGGGGATGAAAAACTGTTTTTT.

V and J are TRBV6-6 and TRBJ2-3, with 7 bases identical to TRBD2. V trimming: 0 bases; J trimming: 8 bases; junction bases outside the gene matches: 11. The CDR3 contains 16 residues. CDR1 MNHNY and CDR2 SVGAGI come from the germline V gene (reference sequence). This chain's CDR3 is CASSYSPSGGSTTQYF. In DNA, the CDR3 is TGTGCCAGCAGTTACTCGCCTAGCGGAGGGAGTACTACGCAGTATTTT.

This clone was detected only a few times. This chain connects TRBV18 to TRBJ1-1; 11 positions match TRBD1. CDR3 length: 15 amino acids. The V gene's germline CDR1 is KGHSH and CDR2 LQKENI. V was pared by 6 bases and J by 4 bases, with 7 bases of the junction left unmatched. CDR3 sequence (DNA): TGTGCCAGCTCCCCAGGGGGACAGGGGGGCACTGAAGCTTTCTTT. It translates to CASSPGGQGGTEAFF. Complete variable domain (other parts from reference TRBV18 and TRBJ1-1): NAGVMQNPRHLVRRRGQEARLRCSPMKGHSHVYWYRQLPEEGLKFMVYLQKENIIDESGMPKERFSAEFPKEGPSILRIQQVVRGDSAAYFCASSPGGQGGTEAFFGQGTRLTVV.

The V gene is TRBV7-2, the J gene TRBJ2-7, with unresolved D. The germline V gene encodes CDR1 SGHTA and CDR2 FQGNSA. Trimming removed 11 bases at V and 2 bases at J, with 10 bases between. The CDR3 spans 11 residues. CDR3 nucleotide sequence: TGTGCCTCCCACGGAGCCTACGAGCAGTACTTC. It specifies CASHGAYEQYF.

The CDR3 sequence: CAWSVRTSGRGNEQFF. The CDR3 DNA is TGTGCCTGGAGTGTCCGGACTAGCGGGAGGGGGAATGAGCAGTTCTTC. The gene calls are TRBV30 and TRBJ2-1; 15 bases are a match to TRBD2. This CDR3 contains 16 residues. J gave up 7 bases and V 0 bases, and 4 bases lay outside the gene matches. Germline CDR1 is GTSNPN and CDR2 is SVGIG (reference sequence).

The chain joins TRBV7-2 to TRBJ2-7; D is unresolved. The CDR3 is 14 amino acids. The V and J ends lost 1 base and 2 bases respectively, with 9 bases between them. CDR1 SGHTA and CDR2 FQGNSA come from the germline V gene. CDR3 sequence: CASSLETRTYEQYF. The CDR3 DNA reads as TGTGCCAGCAGCTTAGAGACACGGACCTACGAGCAGTACTTC. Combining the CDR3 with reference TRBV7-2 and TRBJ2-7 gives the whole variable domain GAGVSQSPSNKVTEKGKDVELRCDPISGHTALYWYRQSLGQGLEFLIYFQGNSAPDKSGLPSDRFSAERTGGSVSTLTIQRTQQEDSAVYLCASSLETRTYEQYFGPGTRLTVT.

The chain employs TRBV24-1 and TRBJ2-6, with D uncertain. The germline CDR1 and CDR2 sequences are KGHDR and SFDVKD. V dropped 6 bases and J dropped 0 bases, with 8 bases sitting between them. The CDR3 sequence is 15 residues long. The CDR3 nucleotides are TGTGCCACCAGTACAGCCCTCTCTGGGGCCAACGTCCTGACTTTC. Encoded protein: CATSTALSGANVLTF.

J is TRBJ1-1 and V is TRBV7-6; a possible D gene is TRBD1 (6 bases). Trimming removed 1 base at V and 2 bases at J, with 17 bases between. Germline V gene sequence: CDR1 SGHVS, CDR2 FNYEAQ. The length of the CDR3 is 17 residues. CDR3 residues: CASSLGQAGGENTEAFF. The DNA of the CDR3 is TGTGCCAGCAGCTTAGGACAGGCGGGAGGGGAAAACACTGAAGCTTTCTTT.

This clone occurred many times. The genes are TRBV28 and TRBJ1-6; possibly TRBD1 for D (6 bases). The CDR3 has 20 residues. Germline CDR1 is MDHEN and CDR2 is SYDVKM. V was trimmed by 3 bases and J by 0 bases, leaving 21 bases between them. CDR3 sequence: CASSFGRQVGLSSYNSPLHF. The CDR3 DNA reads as TGTGCCAGCAGTTTCGGAAGACAGGTCGGGCTGAGCTCCTATAATTCACCCCTCCACTTT.

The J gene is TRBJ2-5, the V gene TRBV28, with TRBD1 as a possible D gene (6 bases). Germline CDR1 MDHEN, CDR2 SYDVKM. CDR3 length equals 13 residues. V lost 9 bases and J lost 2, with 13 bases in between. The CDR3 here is CASRGHSQETQYF. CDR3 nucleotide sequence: TGTGCCAGTAGGGGACACTCTCAAGAGACCCAGTACTTC.

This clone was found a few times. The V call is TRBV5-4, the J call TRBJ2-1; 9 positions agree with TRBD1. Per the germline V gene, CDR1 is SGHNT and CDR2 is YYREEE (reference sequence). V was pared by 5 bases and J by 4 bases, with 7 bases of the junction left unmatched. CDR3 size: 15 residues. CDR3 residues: CASRTGTGRYNEQFF. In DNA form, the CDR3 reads TGTGCCAGCAGGACCGGGACAGGGAGATACAATGAGCAGTTCTTC.